A single sample gave rise to the 9 T cell receptor beta chains below, sequenced in a study of T cell repertoires in aging, cancer and after chemotherapy. Rearranged V-D-J TRB sequences were amplified with a mixed TRB-A/B primer pool. TCRdb analysed the multiplex PCR reads with MiXCR anew, one entry per CDR3 protein. The table includes 1,800 or so distinct CDR3 sequences, about a third detected once. The template was genomic DNA from peripheral blood, not RNA. Sequences were obtained from blood. The receptors shown here come from a human donor with a solid tumor.

V gene TRBV5-5 combines with J gene TRBJ1-2; TRBD1 matches 9 bases. The junction had 4 bases not matched to a gene; V was cut back by 0 bases and J by 7 bases. The CDR3 contains 14 residues. Germline V CDR1 and CDR2: SGHKS, YYEKEE (reference sequence). CDR3 sequence: CASSLAGQGSGYTF. CDR3 nucleotides: TGTGCCAGCAGCTTGGCCGGACAGGGGAGTGGCTACACCTTC.

V and J are TRBV13 and TRBJ1-3; D not certain. The CDR3 sequence is 12 residues long. Trimming cost V 3 bases and J 8 bases, with 8 bases left between them. In germline, CDR1 is PRHDT, CDR2 FYEKMQ (reference sequence). For the CDR3, the DNA is TGTGCCAGCAGCTTGGGAGGTGACACCATATATTTT. Translation gives CASSLGGDTIYF.

The gene calls are TRBV12-5 and TRBJ2-7; D is uncertain. V dropped 0 bases and J dropped 5 bases, with 5 bases sitting between them. Germline CDR1 reads LGHNT; CDR2 reads FRNRAP. CDR3 length: 12 amino acids. CDR3 sequence: CASGLVYNEQYV. DNA of the CDR3: TGTGCTAGTGGTTTGGTATATAACGAGCAGTACGTC.

The chain joins TRBV29-1 to TRBJ1-2, with unresolved D. Germline CDR1 reads SQVTM; CDR2 reads ANQGSEA. Trimming cost V 3 bases and J 5 bases, with 16 bases left between them. The CDR3 has 14 amino acids. CDR3 sequence (DNA): TGCAGCGTTGAGACCCCCGGGGTAGTATATGGCTACACCTTC. Its protein product is CSVETPGVVYGYTF.

The chain recombines TRBV7-2 with TRBJ1-1; no firm D call. V was cut by 2 bases and J by 1 base, with 8 bases left in between. Germline lookup yields CDR1 SGHTA and CDR2 FQGNSA. CDR3 length: 14 residues. The CDR3 nucleotides are TGTGCCAGCAGCTTACCTCCAGGGAACACTGAAGCTTTCTTT. Protein product: CASSLPPGNTEAFF.

This clonotype is classed as large. The CDR3, as DNA: TGTGCCAGCACCCCCGGACAGGGGGAAAACATTCAGTACTTC. As protein: CASTPGQGENIQYF. V and J are TRBV6-6 and TRBJ2-4; TRBD1 aligns across 10 bases. From germline, CDR1 is MNHNY and CDR2 SVGAGI (reference sequence). The junction had 5 bases not matched to a gene; V was cut back by 7 bases and J by 5 bases. The CDR3 is 14 amino acids.

J is TRBJ1-1 and V is TRBV7-9, with a tentative D call TRBD1 (6 bases). The CDR3 consists of 15 residues. The V gene's germline CDR1 is SEHNR and CDR2 FQNEAQ (reference sequence). The germline V and J ends were trimmed by 5 bases and 5 bases, with 18 bases remaining between them. The CDR3 protein is CASSQLGGAGTEAFF. Here the CDR3 DNA reads TGTGCCAGCAGCCAGCTCGGGGGGGCCGGAACTGAAGCTTTCTTT.

The V call is TRBV5-1, the J call TRBJ2-5, with 12 bases aligning to TRBD2. The CDR3 extends over 16 amino acids. Germline CDR1 reads SGHRS; CDR2 reads YFSETQ. Trimming at V came to 2 bases and at J to 5 bases, leaving 7 bases not matched to a gene. The CDR3 nucleotides read TGCGCCAGCAGCTTCCAACCGACTAGCGGGGGTGAGACCCAGTACTTC. It codes for CASSFQPTSGGETQYF.

This clonotype was seen a handful of times. This sequence joins TRBV6-1 and TRBJ1-1; possibly TRBD1 for D (5 bases). The CDR3 loop spans 14 amino acids. V shed 7 bases and J shed 4 bases, with 16 bases lying between them. CDR1 and CDR2 (germline): MNHNS, SASEGT. DNA for the CDR3: TGTGCCAGCAATCTCAGGGAGCTCGGCACTGAAGCTTTCTTT. Encoded protein: CASNLRELGTEAFF.